The rows below give T cell receptor beta chains drawn from one sample of a study of T cells after yellow fever vaccination. MiXCR was run by TCRdb on the 5' RACE reads, yielding one entry per CDR3 protein. The sample has hundreds of thousands of distinct CDR3 sequences; 9% to 15% are singletons. Here the sequenced sample was PBMCs, taken on the day of the yellow fever booster vaccination. The receptors were sampled from a man between 25 and 39 years old who received the YFV17D yellow fever vaccine. Both conserved end residues are part of each CDR3. A D gene is named only where the DNA matches it firmly. Clone size, where shown, is once, few, many, or a class for clones that have expanded.

D gene	clone size	V gene	J gene	CDR3 protein	CDR3 DNA
TRBD2	few	TRBV12-3/TRBV12-4	TRBJ2-5	CATLRVLLAGDQETQYF	TGTGCCACACTCAGGGTCCTACTAGCGGGGGACCAAGAGACCCAGTACTTC
NA	many	TRBV11-1	TRBJ2-1	CASSSGGTYNEQFF	TGTGCCAGCAGCTCGGGCGGGACTTACAATGAGCAGTTCTTC
NA	NA	TRBV4-3	TRBJ2-2	CASSRALGNTGELFF	TGCGCCAGCAGCCGGGCCCTTGGAAACACCGGGGAGCTGTTTTTT
TRBD2	NA	TRBV20-1	TRBJ2-1	CSARGKTSGEQFF	TGCAGTGCTAGGGGCAAGACTAGCGGCGAGCAGTTCTTC
NA	many	TRBV18	TRBJ2-5	CASSPPSETQYF	TGTGCCAGCAGCCCACCCTCAGAGACCCAGTACTTC
NA	NA	TRBV9	TRBJ1-2	CASSVVHSDYGYTF	TGTGCCAGCAGCGTAGTACACAGCGACTATGGCTACACCTTC
TRBD1	few	TRBV7-9	TRBJ1-2	CASSLGAGTGIYGYTF	TGTGCCAGCAGCTTAGGAGCCGGGACAGGGATCTATGGCTACACCTTC
NA	NA	TRBV18	TRBJ2-7	CASSPLGDEQYF	TGTGCCAGCTCACCCCTCGGAGACGAGCAGTACTTC
NA	NA	TRBV3-1	TRBJ2-2	CASSQDRFSNTGELFF	TGTGCCAGCAGCCAAGATCGGTTTTCGAACACCGGGGAGCTGTTTTTT
TRBD2	NA	TRBV20-1	TRBJ2-5	CSAHKPGLDQETQYF	TGCAGTGCTCATAAGCCGGGACTAGACCAAGAGACCCAGTACTTC
NA	few	TRBV29-1	TRBJ2-7	CSVGQTSYEQYF	TGCAGCGTTGGTCAAACTTCCTACGAGCAGTACTTC
TRBD1	NA	TRBV5-1	TRBJ2-1	CASSLEGTDYNEQFF	TGCGCCAGCAGCTTGGAGGGGACAGATTACAATGAGCAGTTCTTC
TRBD1	NA	TRBV7-2	TRBJ2-5	CASSLAGQAHRETQYF	TGTGCCAGCAGCTTAGCGGGACAGGCCCACCGGGAGACCCAGTACTTC
NA	few	TRBV7-9	TRBJ2-1	CASRRQGRENEQFF	TGTGCCAGCAGGAGGCAGGGTCGTGAAAATGAGCAGTTCTTC
NA	few	TRBV7-7	TRBJ2-1	CASSARYNEQFF	TGTGCCAGCAGCGCTCGATACAATGAGCAGTTCTTC
NA	many	TRBV19	TRBJ2-3	CASSMSTDTQYF	TGTGCCAGTAGTATGAGTACAGATACGCAGTATTTT
NA	NA	TRBV24-1	TRBJ2-3	CATSDLGGRGGTDTQYF	TGTGCCACCAGTGATTTAGGAGGGAGAGGGGGCACAGATACGCAGTATTTT
TRBD2	NA	TRBV7-3	TRBJ2-7	CASSLIAGVNEQYF	TGTGCCAGCAGCCTCATAGCGGGAGTAAACGAGCAGTACTTC
NA	few	TRBV20-1	TRBJ2-7	CSATAPGTTYEQYF	TGCAGTGCTACTGCTCCGGGAACCACCTACGAGCAGTACTTC
NA	NA	TRBV5-5	TRBJ2-2	CASSRGDRITGELFF	TGTGCCAGCAGCCGGGGGGACAGGATCACCGGGGAGCTGTTTTTT
NA	few	TRBV20-1	TRBJ2-4	CSASEWGVLAKNIQYF	TGCAGTGCTAGTGAGTGGGGAGTCCTAGCCAAAAACATTCAGTACTTC
NA	NA	TRBV11-2	TRBJ2-3	CASRKIGDTQYF	TGTGCCAGCAGAAAGATAGGGGATACGCAGTATTTT
NA	few	TRBV20-1	TRBJ2-7	CSARVWAGYEQYF	TGCAGTGCTAGAGTTTGGGCAGGCTACGAGCAGTACTTC
TRBD2	NA	TRBV25-1	TRBJ2-3	CASSEWGGLASDTQYF	TGTGCCAGCAGTGAATGGGGGGGACTAGCGTCAGATACGCAGTATTTT
NA	few	TRBV5-5	TRBJ2-2	CASIPAQGTDTGELFF	TGTGCCAGCATCCCAGCTCAGGGAACCGATACCGGGGAGCTGTTTTTT
NA	NA	TRBV28	TRBJ2-5	CASSSRPNKGETQYF	TGTGCCAGCAGCTCCCGGCCCAACAAGGGAGAGACCCAGTACTTC
NA	many	TRBV20-1	TRBJ2-7	CSAKGPSSYEQYF	TGCAGTGCTAAAGGGCCCTCCTCCTACGAGCAGTACTTC
TRBD2	few	TRBV15	TRBJ2-3	CATRASGSDTQYF	TGTGCCACCAGGGCTAGCGGGAGTGATACGCAGTATTTT
NA	few	TRBV6-1	TRBJ1-1	CASSQQAGNTEAFF	TGTGCCAGCAGTCAACAAGCCGGGAACACTGAAGCTTTCTTT
TRBD2	few	TRBV7-7	TRBJ2-1	CASSSGLAGGLDEQFF	TGTGCTAGCAGCTCCGGACTAGCGGGAGGGTTGGATGAGCAGTTCTTC
TRBD2	few	TRBV5-1	TRBJ2-5	CASSPRGSGRAYGTETQYF	TGCGCCAGCAGCCCTCGTGGTAGCGGGAGGGCCTATGGTACCGAGACCCAGTACTTC